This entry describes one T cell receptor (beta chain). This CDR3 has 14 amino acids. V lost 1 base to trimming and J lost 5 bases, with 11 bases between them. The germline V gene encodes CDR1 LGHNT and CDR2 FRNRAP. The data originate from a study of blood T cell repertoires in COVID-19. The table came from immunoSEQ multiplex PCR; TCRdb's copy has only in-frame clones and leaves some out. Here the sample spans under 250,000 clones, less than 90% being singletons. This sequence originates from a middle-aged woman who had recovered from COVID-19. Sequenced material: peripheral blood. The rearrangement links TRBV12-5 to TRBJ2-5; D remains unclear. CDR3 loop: CASGLGGVAETQYF. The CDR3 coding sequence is TGTGCTAGTGGTTTGGGAGGCGTGGCGGAGACCCAGTACTTC.